This T cell receptor (beta chain) is drawn from a study of blood T cell repertoires in COVID-19. About the research overall: PBMCs, B-cell-depleted T cells, or T cells were the source of the cDNA or gDNA that made up the material.

The authors' processing: Scientists estimated how many nucleated cells there were by amplifying reference gene primers. Sequencing was performed with immunoSEQ multiplex PCR; in TCRdb, only in-frame clones are kept and a portion is missing. For V, J and clone size, that table is used; D and trimming come from the DNA. This table holds over 250,000 clones, roughly 92% found once. The trim removed 5 bases at V and 6 bases at J, leaving 4 bases unmatched. The germline V gene has CDR1 SQVTM and CDR2 ANQGSEA. This CDR3 contains 11 residues. This clone has only one observation. Material for sequencing was peripheral blood. The source of this sequence is a woman aged 25 to 39 with COVID-19, enrolled during active disease. V gene TRBV29-1 combines with J gene TRBJ2-7, with 7 bases identical to TRBD1. The DNA of the CDR3 is TGCAGCGTTAGCGACAGGGTCGAGCAGTACTTC. Residues: CSVSDRVEQYF.